Following are 9 T cell receptor beta chains from one sample sequenced in a study of shared clonotypes between healthy human individuals. Repertoires were generated with immunoSEQ multiplex PCR, while TCRdb's copy carries only in-frame clones and drops some. The sample yields over a million clones, around 82% seen once. Material for sequencing was memory CD4+ T cells from PBMCs. As to subset: CD45RA-negative fraction. The source of these receptors is a man younger than 35 in good health. Some clones in this sample may be carry-over from other donors' samples.

J is TRBJ1-2 and V is TRBV21-1. TRBV21-1 constitutes a pseudogene. The CDR3 has 14 amino acids. The CDR3 bases are TGTGCCAGCAGCAAAATGAGGGGTTACTATGGCTACACCTTC. Translation: CASSKMRGYYGYTF.

This sequence joins TRBV11-2 and TRBJ2-7; no reliable D call. Per germline, CDR1 SGHAT and CDR2 FQNNGV. V was trimmed by 1 base and J by 5 bases, leaving 6 bases between them. The CDR3 is 12 residues long. CDR3 sequence reads: CASSLVTHEQYF. CDR3 bases: TGTGCCAGCAGCTTAGTAACCCACGAGCAGTACTTC. Using reference TRBV11-2 and TRBJ2-7 for the parts outside the CDR3, the full variable domain is EAGVAQSPRYKIIEKRQSVAFWCNPISGHATLYWYQQILGQGPKLLIQFQNNGVVDDSQLPKDRFSAERLKGVDSTLKIQPAKLEDSAVYLCASSLVTHEQYFGPGTRLTVT.

This sequence joins TRBV7-6 and TRBJ2-3, with 8 positions matching TRBD1. V gave up 5 bases and J gave up 2 bases; unmatched junction bases: 12. CDR3 size: 17 residues. Looked up from germline, CDR1 is SGHVS and CDR2 is FNYEAQ. The CDR3: CASSPRPGQVSTDTQYF. The CDR3 DNA sequence: TGTGCCAGCAGCCCGCGTCCGGGACAGGTGTCCACAGATACGCAGTATTTT. Full variable domain (outside the CDR3, taken from reference TRBV7-6 and TRBJ2-3): GAGVSQSPRYKVTKRGQDVALRCDPISGHVSLYWYRQALGQGPEFLTYFNYEAQQDKSGLPNDRFSAERPEGSISTLTIQRTEQRDSAMYRCASSPRPGQVSTDTQYFGPGTRLTVL.

This clone was found once. V usage is TRBV5-8 and J usage is TRBJ2-3; 13 bases match TRBD2. CDR3 length: 16 residues. The germline V gene has CDR1 SGHTS and CDR2 YDEGEE. V lost 1 base and J lost 6; bases outside the gene matches: 5. Here the CDR3 reads CASSLLGTSGIDTQYF. The CDR3 region has the DNA TGTGCCAGCAGCTTGTTGGGGACTAGCGGGATTGATACGCAGTATTTT.

This sequence joins TRBV5-4 and TRBJ2-7; TRBD2 agrees at 7 bases. J lost 7 bases, V lost 0 bases, and 10 bases had no gene match. The CDR3 runs to 15 residues. Germline values: CDR1 SGHNT, CDR2 YYREEE (reference sequence). The CDR3 coding sequence is TGTGCCAGCAGCTTGGAAGCTAGCGGTGGGGGGGAGCAGTACTTC. Protein: CASSLEASGGGEQYF.

This clone was observed a few times. The chain has TRBV28 and TRBJ2-7, with TRBD1 matching over 9 bases. The CDR3 is 13 amino acids. CDR1 is MDHEN and CDR2 is SYDVKM in the germline V gene. V gave up 8 bases and J gave up 5 bases; unmatched junction bases: 7. Here the CDR3 reads CASAGTGFHEQYF. The CDR3 region has the DNA TGTGCCAGCGCCGGGACAGGGTTCCACGAGCAGTACTTC.

This chain connects TRBV6-5 to TRBJ1-1; D is perhaps TRBD1 (5 bases). The V gene lost 4 bases and the J gene lost 2 bases, with 17 bases spanning the gap. Germline assignment: CDR1 MNHEY and CDR2 SVGAGI. The CDR3 consists of 16 residues. This chain's CDR3 is CASSSIIPGPNTEAFF. In nucleotides, the CDR3 is TGTGCCAGCAGTTCCATAATTCCGGGGCCTAACACTGAAGCTTTCTTT.

The J gene is TRBJ2-1, the V gene TRBV20-1; D remains unclear. The length of the CDR3 is 10 residues. V was trimmed by 0 bases and J by 15 bases, leaving 9 bases between them. Germline CDR1 and CDR2: DFQATT and SNEGSKA (reference sequence). The CDR3 nucleotides read TGCAGTGCTAGAGACCAGTTGGCGTTCTTC. Protein: CSARDQLAFF.

The count of this clone is one. Here the CDR3 reads CASSQNRGETQYF. Here the CDR3 DNA reads TGTGCCAGCAGCCAAAACAGGGGAGAGACCCAGTACTTC. This chain joins TRBV7-9 and TRBJ2-5, with 7 nucleotides matching TRBD1. The CDR3 has 13 residues. J was trimmed by 4 bases and V by 5 bases; bases with no gene match: 4. Germline V gene sequence: CDR1 SEHNR, CDR2 FQNEAQ (reference sequence).